One and the same sample provided the 6 T cell receptor beta chains below, sequenced in a study of cytomegalovirus exposure and HLA in healthy donors. PCR involved 60 Vbeta and 13 Jbeta primers. Sequenced by immunoSEQ multiplex PCR; TCRdb stores in-frame clones only, minus some. The table shows about 88,000 clones, with approximately 79% occurring only once. Source material: PBMCs. These TCRs come from a young man in good health and CMV-seronegative.

About this clone itself: This CDR3 is also generated by other DNA sequences in the sample. This chain connects TRBV5-1 to TRBJ2-3; D not certain. The germline V and J ends were trimmed by 0 bases and 1 base, with 3 bases remaining between them. Germline V lookup: CDR1 SGHRS, CDR2 YFSETQ. This CDR3 region has 13 residues. CDR3 sequence reads: CASSLAGTDTQYF. Written as DNA, the CDR3 is TGCGCCAGCAGCTTGGCCGGCACAGATACGCAGTATTTT.

The V call is TRBV5-4, the J call TRBJ2-7; D might be TRBD1 (6 bases). The CDR3 consists of 15 residues. Trimming shortened V by 3 bases and J by 0 bases, and 13 bases separated the two germline ends. Per the germline V gene, CDR1 is SGHNT and CDR2 is YYREEE (reference sequence). As DNA, the CDR3 is TGTGCCAGCAGCTCGGCCGACAGGACCTCCTACGAGCAGTACTTC. This gives the protein CASSSADRTSYEQYF.

This clone has just one count. The genes are TRBV6-1 and TRBJ2-7; D is ambiguous. The germline V gene has CDR1 MNHNS and CDR2 SASEGT. Between the trimmed V and J ends, which lost 3 bases and 0 bases, there was a span of 12 bases. This CDR3 contains 15 residues. The CDR3 loop is CASSDLSRGSYEQYF. The CDR3 DNA follows: TGTGCCAGCAGTGATCTGTCAAGAGGCTCCTACGAGCAGTACTTC.

The sample holds a few counts of this clone. The chain employs TRBV5-4 and TRBJ2-1; D call uncertain. V lost 3 bases and J 9 bases, leaving 7 bases between the germline ends. The CDR3 totals 11 residues. The germline CDR1 and CDR2 sequences are SGHNT and YYREEE (reference sequence). The CDR3 DNA reads TGTGCCAGCAGCTCAGTCCGTGAGCAGTTCTTC. It yields the protein CASSSVREQFF. Full variable domain (outside the CDR3, taken from reference TRBV5-4 and TRBJ2-1): ETGVTQSPTHLIKTRGQQVTLRCSSQSGHNTVSWYQQALGQGPQFIFQYYREEENGRGNFPPRFSGLQFPNYSSELNVNALELDDSALYLCASSSVREQFFGPGTRLTVL.

The chain employs TRBV4-3 and TRBJ1-2; 7 bases line up with TRBD1. Per the germline V gene, CDR1 is LGHNA and CDR2 is YSLEER. Trimming at V came to 4 bases and at J to 5 bases, leaving 13 bases not matched to a gene. CDR3 length: 16 amino acids. CDR3 amino acids: CASSPNPGTAIYGYTF. The CDR3, as DNA: TGCGCCAGCAGCCCGAACCCAGGGACAGCCATTTATGGCTACACCTTC.

The rearrangement uses TRBV6-1 and TRBJ1-1, with D possibly TRBD1 on 6 matching bases. Per the germline V gene, CDR1 is MNHNS and CDR2 is SASEGT. The CDR3 length is 13 residues. The ends were cut back, 6 bases at V and 4 bases at J, with 12 bases in the middle. The CDR3 here is CASRNREATEAFF. Written as DNA, the CDR3 is TGTGCCAGCAGGAACAGGGAAGCCACTGAAGCTTTCTTT.